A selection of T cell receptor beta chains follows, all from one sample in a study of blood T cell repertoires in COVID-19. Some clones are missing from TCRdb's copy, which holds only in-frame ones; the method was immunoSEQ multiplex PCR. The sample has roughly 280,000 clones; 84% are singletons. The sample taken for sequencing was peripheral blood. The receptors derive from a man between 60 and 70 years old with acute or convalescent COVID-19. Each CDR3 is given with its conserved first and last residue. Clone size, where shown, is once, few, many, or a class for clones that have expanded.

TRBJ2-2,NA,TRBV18,CASSQASGTSGRARITGELFF
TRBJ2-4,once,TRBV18,CASSPRGIRDIQYF
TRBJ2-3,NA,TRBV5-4,CASSGTSSDTQYF
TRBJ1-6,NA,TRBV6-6,CASSPGQLYNSPLHF
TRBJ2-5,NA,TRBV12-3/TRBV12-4,CASSQNQETQYF
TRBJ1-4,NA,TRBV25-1,CASSSRARNEKLFF
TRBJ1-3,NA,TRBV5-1,CASSPRTGAGNTIYF
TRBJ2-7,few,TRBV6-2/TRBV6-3,CASSYGEAGVEQYF
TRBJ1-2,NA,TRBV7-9,CASSLGRGYVNYGYTF
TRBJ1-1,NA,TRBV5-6,CASSYQDRGWSFF
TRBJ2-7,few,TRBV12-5,CASGETRREQYF
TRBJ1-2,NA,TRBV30,CAWSVQGWGYTF
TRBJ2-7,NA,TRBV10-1,CASRDTLAVPYEQYF
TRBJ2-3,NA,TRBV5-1,CASSLFGTSGSATDTQYF
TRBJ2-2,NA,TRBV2,CASKANSRNTGELFF
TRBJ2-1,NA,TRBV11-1,CASSLGPAGGPSEQFF
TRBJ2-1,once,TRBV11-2,CASSLEVARYNEQFF